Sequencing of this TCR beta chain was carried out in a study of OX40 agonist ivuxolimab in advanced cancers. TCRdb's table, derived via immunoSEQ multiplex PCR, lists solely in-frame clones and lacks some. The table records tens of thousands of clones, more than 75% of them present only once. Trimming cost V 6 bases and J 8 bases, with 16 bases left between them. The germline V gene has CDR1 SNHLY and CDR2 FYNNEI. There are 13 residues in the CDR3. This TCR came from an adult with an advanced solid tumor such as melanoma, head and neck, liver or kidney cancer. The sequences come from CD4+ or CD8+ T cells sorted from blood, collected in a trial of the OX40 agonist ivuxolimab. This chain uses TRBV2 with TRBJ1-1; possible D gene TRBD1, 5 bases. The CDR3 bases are TGTGCCAGCAGCCCTGACAGAACGAAAGAAGCTTTCTTT. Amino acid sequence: CASSPDRTKEAFF.